In its sample, the clone carrying this T cell receptor (beta chain) was seen a few times. Its specificity is unknown. The data derive from a study of T cells in Graves' hyperthyroidism and ophthalmopathy. Study background: Peripheral blood specimens were obtained at initial diagnosis, prior to any treatment. Study-wide results and caveats: Peripheral blood also featured most of the thyroid clonotypes expanded above 0.001.

Diagnoses were established using clinical symptoms, serum thyroxine and TRAb, thyroid ultrasound and orbital computed tomography. The CDR3 regions of TCR beta were amplified from RNA transcripts. RT-PCR in the first round (using the HTBI primer set) targeted the TCR CDR3. Each CDR3 protein is one row after TCRdb ran MiXCR on the multiplex PCR reads. The data contain hundreds of thousands of distinct CDR3 sequences, under 25% of them seen just once; the ten biggest clones take up about 34%. This TCR derives from a young man with Graves' ophthalmopathy. Specimen: blood.

The DNA of the CDR3 is TGTGCCAGCAGCCAAGTTAAAAAAATCTACAGGCCTCCCCTCCATGAGCAGTTCTTC. Translation gives CASSQVKKIYRPPLHEQFF. The chain is built from TRBV3-1 and TRBJ2-1; maybe TRBD1 (5 bases). The CDR3 sequence is 19 residues long. The V end was cut by 1 base, the J end by 8 bases, with 27 bases between. Germline lookup yields CDR1 LGHDT and CDR2 YNNKEL (reference sequence).